The 26 T cell receptor beta chains below all came from one sample that was sequenced in a study of blood T cell repertoires in COVID-19. Assay: immunoSEQ multiplex PCR; the TCRdb copy retains only in-frame clones and omits some. The sample lists 350,000 to 450,000 clones, approximately 87% occurring once. The sequenced material came from peripheral blood. The receptor source for this set is an older woman with COVID-19, enrolled during active disease.

This rearrangement joins TRBV28 to TRBJ1-3; TRBD1 might be the D (6 bases). Germline CDR1 is MDHEN and CDR2 is SYDVKM. CDR3 length: 14 amino acids. The V end lost 8 bases, the J end lost 4 bases, and 15 bases lay between the germline ends. CDR3 region: CASLDRISGNTIYF. CDR3 bases: TGTGCCAGCCTTGACAGGATCTCCGGAAACACCATATATTTT.

The gene calls are TRBV5-4 and TRBJ2-3; possible D gene TRBD2, 5 bases. V lost 4 bases and J lost 3, with 24 bases in between. The CDR3 has 18 residues. The germline V gene encodes CDR1 SGHNT and CDR2 YYREEE (reference sequence). The CDR3 bases are TGTGCCAGCAGCCCGCCGGAGGACCGACTTGGAGCTACAGATACGCAGTATTTT. Protein: CASSPPEDRLGATDTQYF. The variable domain in full, with the rest retrieved from reference TRBV5-4 and TRBJ2-3, is ETGVTQSPTHLIKTRGQQVTLRCSSQSGHNTVSWYQQALGQGPQFIFQYYREEENGRGNFPPRFSGLQFPNYSSELNVNALELDDSALYLCASSPPEDRLGATDTQYFGPGTRLTVL.

The J gene is TRBJ1-1, the V gene TRBV3-1 (or the pseudogene TRBV3-2), with 7 positions matching TRBD1. After removal of 3 bases from V and 4 bases from J, the junction contained 5 bases not matched to a gene. Germline V lookup: CDR1 LGHDT, CDR2 YNNKEL (reference sequence). The CDR3 contains 14 residues. The CDR3 DNA reads as TGTGCCAGCAGCCAGGACAGGCGTGGCACTGAAGCTTTCTTT. This encodes CASSQDRRGTEAFF.

The chain joins TRBV4-2 to TRBJ2-2, with D perhaps matching TRBD1 (6 bases). Germline CDR1 LGHNA, CDR2 YNFKEQ. CDR3 length: 17 amino acids. V was cut by 1 base and J by 0 bases, with 12 bases left in between. CDR3: CASSQVGKGANTGELFF. The CDR3 bases are TGTGCCAGCAGCCAAGTGGGTAAGGGGGCGAACACCGGGGAGCTGTTTTTT.

The chain carries TRBV12-3 or TRBV12-4 and TRBJ1-5; D is uncertain. With 1 base removed from V and 8 bases from J, the gap between germline ends came to 3 bases. The CDR3 contains 11 residues. The CDR3 protein is CASSLGEPQHF. The CDR3 nucleotides are TGTGCCAGCAGTTTAGGAGAGCCCCAGCATTTT.

The V and J genes are TRBV6-6 and TRBJ2-7; 10 bases fit TRBD1. Germline V gene lookup returns CDR1 MNHNY and CDR2 SVGAGI (reference sequence). CDR3 size: 14 residues. Trimming took 10 bases from V and 6 from J; bases not matched to a gene: 12. DNA for the CDR3: TGTGCCACAGACCGGGACAGGGGTTTTCGCGAGCAGTACTTC. Translated: CATDRDRGFREQYF.

CDR3 amino acids: CATSDERDYEQYF. The CDR3 bases are TGTGCCACCAGTGATGAACGAGACTACGAGCAGTACTTC. The V gene is TRBV24-1, the J gene TRBJ2-7; unclear D gene. CDR1 KGHDR and CDR2 SFDVKD come from the germline V gene. Trimming removed 3 bases from V and 3 bases from J, with 8 bases in between. This CDR3 has 13 residues.

Only one count was recorded for this clone. This rearrangement joins TRBV4-1 to TRBJ2-1; 9 nucleotides agree with TRBD1. The V gene's germline CDR1 is MGHRA and CDR2 YSYEKL. This CDR3 is 17 amino acids long. The V and J ends lost 1 base and 8 bases, in that order; junction bases with no gene match: 12. The CDR3 is CASSQGRPGQGLDEQFF. The CDR3 DNA sequence: TGCGCCAGCAGCCAAGGGAGACCGGGACAGGGATTGGATGAGCAGTTCTTC.

This clone appeared a few times. V usage is TRBV6-5 and J usage is TRBJ1-1, with D hard to call. This CDR3 region has 14 residues. From germline, CDR1 is MNHEY and CDR2 SVGAGI. V was cut by 5 bases and J by 2 bases, with 12 bases left in between. CDR3 nucleotides: TGTGCCAGCAGTCAGAGGACTGAAAACACTGAAGCTTTCTTT. Translation gives CASSQRTENTEAFF.

On this clone itself: Other DNA sequences in this sample translate to the same CDR3. The chain has TRBV9 and TRBJ2-1; 8 bases agree with TRBD2. This CDR3 region has 15 residues. Germline loops: CDR1 SGDLS, CDR2 YYNGEE. The V and J ends lost 3 bases and 1 base, in that order; junction bases with no gene match: 3. The CDR3 sequence is CASSETSGSYNEQFF. CDR3 sequence (DNA): TGTGCCAGCAGCGAAACTAGCGGTTCCTACAATGAGCAGTTCTTC.

J is TRBJ2-2 and V is TRBV5-1, with D tentatively TRBD1 (6 bases). V lost 0 bases to trimming and J lost 1 base, with 7 bases between them. Germline V gene data show CDR1 as SGHRS and CDR2 as YFSETQ. This CDR3 is built from 15 residues. The CDR3, as DNA: TGCGCCAGCAGCTTGGTACAGGGGAACACCGGGGAGCTGTTTTTT. It translates to CASSLVQGNTGELFF.

The V and J genes are TRBV7-3 and TRBJ1-2, with 10 bases fitting TRBD1. With V trimmed by 3 bases and J by 6 bases, 7 bases remained unmatched. Germline V gives CDR1 SGHTA, CDR2 FQGTGA. The CDR3 runs to 15 residues. The CDR3 protein is CASSFSTGGADGYTF. The DNA of the CDR3 is TGTGCCAGCAGCTTCTCGACAGGGGGCGCCGATGGCTACACCTTC.

V and J are TRBV5-1 and TRBJ1-1; D ambiguous. This CDR3 contains 15 residues. Germline V gives CDR1 SGHRS, CDR2 YFSETQ. The V and J ends lost 0 bases and 5 bases respectively, with 14 bases between them. CDR3 region: CASSLVGRAVTEAFF. The CDR3 DNA sequence: TGCGCCAGCAGCTTGGTGGGGAGGGCCGTAACTGAAGCTTTCTTT.

The chain joins TRBV7-2 to TRBJ2-3; no firm D call. V gave up 3 bases and J gave up 2 bases, with 9 bases separating them. From germline, CDR1 is SGHTA and CDR2 FQGNSA. This CDR3 comprises 14 residues. CDR3 sequence reads: CASSFSWATDTQYF. The CDR3 bases are TGTGCCAGCAGCTTTTCGTGGGCCACAGATACGCAGTATTTT.

This chain links TRBV2 with TRBJ1-2; a possible D gene is TRBD1 (5 bases). Between the trimmed V and J ends, which lost 6 bases and 5 bases, there was a span of 10 bases. Germline CDR1 reads SNHLY; CDR2 reads FYNNEI. This CDR3 spans 12 amino acids. CDR3 in amino acids: CASSASGYGYTF. CDR3 nucleotide sequence: TGTGCCAGCAGCGCTTCAGGGTATGGCTACACCTTC.

This rearrangement joins TRBV5-5 to TRBJ1-3, with no clear D. The CDR3 sequence is 14 residues long. Trimming removed 4 bases at V and 0 bases at J, with 8 bases between. CDR1 SGHKS and CDR2 YYEKEE come from the germline V gene (reference sequence). The CDR3 region has the DNA TGTGCCAGCAGCGAGGGCCTCTCTGGAAACACCATATATTTT. As protein: CASSEGLSGNTIYF.

This sequence joins TRBV28 and TRBJ1-4; D is unresolved. Trimming cost V 4 bases and J 6 bases, with 12 bases left between them. The CDR3 totals 14 residues. The germline V gene has CDR1 MDHEN and CDR2 SYDVKM. The CDR3 sequence is CASSSLGEDEKLFF. The CDR3 DNA follows: TGTGCCAGCAGTTCGTTGGGCGAAGATGAAAAACTGTTTTTT. The full variable domain, with the rest looked up from reference TRBV28 and TRBJ1-4, is DVKVTQSSRYLVKRTGEKVFLECVQDMDHENMFWYRQDPGLGLRLIYFSYDVKMKEKGDIPEGYSVSREKKERFSLILESASTNQTSMYLCASSSLGEDEKLFFGSGTQLSVL.

The chain links TRBV5-1 to TRBJ2-7; D is unresolved. The V end lost 0 bases, the J end lost 6 bases, and 7 bases lay between the germline ends. From germline, CDR1 is SGHRS and CDR2 YFSETQ. The CDR3 loop spans 12 amino acids. The CDR3 DNA sequence: TGCGCCAGCAGCTTGGCAGGCCCCGAGCAGTACTTC. Protein: CASSLAGPEQYF.

The genes are TRBV11-2 and TRBJ2-5; D not resolved. The V and J ends lost 3 bases and 1 base respectively, with 6 bases between them. CDR3 length: 13 amino acids. Germline V lookup: CDR1 SGHAT, CDR2 FQNNGV. The CDR3 bases are TGTGCCAGCAGCTTCGCCAGCCAAGAGACCCAGTACTTC. Its translation is CASSFASQETQYF.

This chain links TRBV2 with TRBJ1-1, with D possibly TRBD1 on 5 matching bases. In germline, CDR1 is SNHLY, CDR2 FYNNEI. V lost 6 bases to trimming and J lost 1 base, with 9 bases between them. The CDR3 is 13 amino acids. As DNA, the CDR3 is TGTGCCAGCAGAGAAAGGGGGAACACTGAAGCTTTCTTT. Translation gives CASRERGNTEAFF.

The chain employs TRBV5-6 and TRBJ1-5; no definite D call. Germline assignment: CDR1 SGHDT and CDR2 YYEEEE. The CDR3 is 14 residues long. Trimming left V 3 bases short and J 2 bases short, with 9 bases between. In DNA form, the CDR3 reads TGTGCCAGCAGCTCGAGATCGGGCAATCAGCCCCAGCATTTT. It translates to CASSSRSGNQPQHF.

This clone came up a few times. The chain is built from TRBV7-9 and TRBJ2-5; no firm D call. The germline V and J ends were trimmed by 1 base and 5 bases, with 14 bases remaining between them. Germline CDR1 is SEHNR and CDR2 is FQNEAQ (reference sequence). This CDR3 region has 15 residues. CDR3 in amino acids: CASSLVYVLEETQYF. The CDR3 DNA is TGTGCCAGCAGCTTAGTCTATGTTTTAGAGGAGACCCAGTACTTC.

This clone was seen once. The chain has TRBV4-1 and TRBJ2-5, with D hard to call. The germline V and J ends were trimmed by 5 bases and 1 base, with 8 bases remaining between them. The CDR3 runs to 13 residues. Germline V gives CDR1 MGHRA, CDR2 YSYEKL. The CDR3 region has the DNA TGCGCCAGCAGCTTTGGAGTCCAAGAGACCCAGTACTTC. Protein product: CASSFGVQETQYF.

This clone appeared once. This chain uses TRBV7-2 with TRBJ1-1; D unresolved. The CDR3 contains 13 residues. The V gene lost 1 base and the J gene lost 1 base, with 4 bases spanning the gap. Per the germline V gene, CDR1 is SGHTA and CDR2 is FQGNSA. CDR3 residues: CASSLVRNTEAFF. The CDR3 DNA reads as TGTGCCAGCAGCTTAGTGAGGAACACTGAAGCTTTCTTT.

The chain is built from TRBV3-1 (or the pseudogene TRBV3-2) and TRBJ1-1; TRBD1 matches 9 bases. V lost 4 bases and J lost 0; bases outside the gene matches: 3. Germline V CDR1 and CDR2: LGHDT, YNNKEL (reference sequence). This CDR3 contains 15 residues. The CDR3, as DNA: TGTGCCAGCAGCCGATGGGACAGGGTGAACACTGAAGCTTTCTTT. This translates into CASSRWDRVNTEAFF.

This CDR3 reads CASLRDRTRYEQYF. CDR3 nucleotide sequence: TGTGCCAGCTTACGAGACAGGACCCGCTACGAGCAGTACTTC. The V gene is TRBV2, the J gene TRBJ2-7; TRBD1 is a possible D gene (6 bases). The CDR3 has 14 amino acids. The ends were cut back, 8 bases at V and 3 bases at J, with 17 bases in the middle. Germline CDR1 reads SNHLY; CDR2 reads FYNNEI. The full variable domain, its missing parts supplied by reference TRBV2 and TRBJ2-7, is EPEVTQTPSHQVTQMGQEVILRCVPISNHLYFYWYRQILGQKVEFLVSFYNNEISEKSEIFDDQFSVERPDGSNFTLKIRSTKLEDSAMYFCASLRDRTRYEQYFGPGTRLTVT.